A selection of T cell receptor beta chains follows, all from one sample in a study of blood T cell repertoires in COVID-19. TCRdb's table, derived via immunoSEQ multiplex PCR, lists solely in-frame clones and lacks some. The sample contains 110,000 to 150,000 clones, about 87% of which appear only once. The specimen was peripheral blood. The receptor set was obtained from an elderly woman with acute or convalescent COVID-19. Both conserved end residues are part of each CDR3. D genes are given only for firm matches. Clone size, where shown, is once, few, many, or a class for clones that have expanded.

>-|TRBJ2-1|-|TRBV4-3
TGCGCCAGCAGCCAGATATCCGGGACTCAGCAGTTCTTC
CASSQISGTQQFF
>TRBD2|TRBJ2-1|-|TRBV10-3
TGTGCCATCAGGGGACTAGGGGACGCGTCAGAGCAGTTCTTC
CAIRGLGDASEQFF
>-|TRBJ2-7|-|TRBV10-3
TGTGCCATCAGAGGACAGTACGAGCAGTACTTC
CAIRGQYEQYF
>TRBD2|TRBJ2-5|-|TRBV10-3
TGTGCCATCAGTGACACGGGACTAGCAGAGACCCAGTACTTC
CAISDTGLAETQYF
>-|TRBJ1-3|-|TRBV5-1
TGCGCCAGCAGCGGGGGAGGTAATGGAAACACCATATATTTT
CASSGGGNGNTIYF
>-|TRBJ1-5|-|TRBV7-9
TGTGCCAGCAGCTTAGTGGGAGAGCCCCAGCATTTT
CASSLVGEPQHF
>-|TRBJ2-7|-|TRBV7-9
TGTGCCAGCAGCTTACGGGAACACGAGCAGTACTTC
CASSLREHEQYF
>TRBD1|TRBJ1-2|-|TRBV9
TGTGCCAGCAGCACTCGACAGGGGAGCTACACCTTC
CASSTRQGSYTF
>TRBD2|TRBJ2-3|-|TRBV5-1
TGCGCCAGCAGCCCCCCCACTAGCGGGGGGGCCCTGGATACGCAGTATTTT
CASSPPTSGGALDTQYF
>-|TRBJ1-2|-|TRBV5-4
TGTGCCAGCAGCTTGAACCCCCGGGACTCCCATAACTATGGCTACACCTTC
CASSLNPRDSHNYGYTF
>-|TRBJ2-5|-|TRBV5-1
TGCGCCAGCAGCAGACGCAGGGACCAAGAGACCCAGTACTTC
CASSRRRDQETQYF
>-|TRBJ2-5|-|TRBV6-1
TGTGCCAGCAGTGAAACCCCGCGTGGGACCCAGTACTTC
CASSETPRGTQYF
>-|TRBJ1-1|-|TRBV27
TGTGCCAGCAGTTTGGGAGGGATGAACACTGAAGCTTTCTTT
CASSLGGMNTEAFF
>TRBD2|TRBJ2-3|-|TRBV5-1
TGCGCCAGCAGCTTTGGGCCTAGCGGGGGGCCTAGCACAGATACGCAGTATTTT
CASSFGPSGGPSTDTQYF
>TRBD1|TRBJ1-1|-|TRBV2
TGTGCCAGCACCTCAGGACAGGGTAACACTGAAGCTTTCTTT
CASTSGQGNTEAFF
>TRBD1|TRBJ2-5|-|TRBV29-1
TGCAGCGTTGAAGGGGGACAGACCCAAGAGACCCAGTACTTC
CSVEGGQTQETQYF
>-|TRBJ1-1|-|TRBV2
TGTGCCAGCAGGGAGTACACTGAAGCTTTCTTT
CASREYTEAFF
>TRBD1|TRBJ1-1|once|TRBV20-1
TGCAGTGCTAGTAGACAGGGATCTACTGAAGCTTTCTTT
CSASRQGSTEAFF
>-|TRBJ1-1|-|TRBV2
TGTGCCAGCAGTGAGGAGGGCGCGGAGACTGAAGCTTTCTTT
CASSEEGAETEAFF
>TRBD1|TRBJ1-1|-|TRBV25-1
TGTGCCACCAAGAAAACAAGGACAGGGGGCCGGGGCACTGAAGCTTTCTTT
CATKKTRTGGRGTEAFF
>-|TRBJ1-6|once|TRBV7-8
TGTGCCAGCCGCGGGCAGGGGCTGTCATCAGGACCCCTCCACTTT
CASRGQGLSSGPLHF
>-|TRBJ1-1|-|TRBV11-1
TGTGCCAGCAGCTTGACAGGCTCTGAACGAGCTTTCTTT
CASSLTGSERAFF
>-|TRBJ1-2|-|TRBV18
TGTGCCAGCTCCGCGCGGGGGGACTATGGCTACACCTTC
CASSARGDYGYTF
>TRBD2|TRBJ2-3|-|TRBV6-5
TGTGCCAGCAGTTTAAGCGGGGGGCGGGTAGATACGCAGTATTTT
CASSLSGGRVDTQYF
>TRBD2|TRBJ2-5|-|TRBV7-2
TGTGCCAGCAGCTTTAGCCTTTCGGGGGGGACGGAGACCCAGTACTTC
CASSFSLSGGTETQYF
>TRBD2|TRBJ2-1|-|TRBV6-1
TGTGCCAGCAGTGCAGCATGGGGGGGATTGGAGCAGTTCTTC
CASSAAWGGLEQFF
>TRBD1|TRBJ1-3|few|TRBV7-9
TGTGCCAGCAGCCAGGGGGATGGAAACACCATATATTTT
CASSQGDGNTIYF
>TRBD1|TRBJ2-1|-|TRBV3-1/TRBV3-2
TGTGCCAGCAGCCTTACAGGGGACAATGAGCAGTTCTTC
CASSLTGDNEQFF
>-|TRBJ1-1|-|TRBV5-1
TGCGCCAGCAGCTTGGCCAGTACCAGGGCCCGGGAAGCTTTCTTT
CASSLASTRAREAFF
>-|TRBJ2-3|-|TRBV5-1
TGCGCCAGCAGGATGGGTAGCGGCACAGATACGCAGTATTTT
CASRMGSGTDTQYF
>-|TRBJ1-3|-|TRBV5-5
TGTGCCAGCAGCTTGGGACTGTCTGGAAACACCATATATTTT
CASSLGLSGNTIYF